The 5 T cell receptor beta chains given below trace back to one sample, sequenced in a study of T cells in women clearing cervical HPV infection listed by TCRdb under 2018. To prepare the library, the immunoSEQ multiplex PCR assay was applied. TCRdb obtained this table from immuneACCESS and retained in-frame rearrangements with V and J assigned. These tables miss some clones; where compared with another copy, unresolved V genes account for less than half of the shortfall, and the remainder is unexplained. The table of this sample itemizes 25,000 or so clones. The ten largest make up around 10% of the sample. What was sequenced was blood buffy coat. The receptor source for this set is a woman between 18 and 70 years old with a cervical HPV16 infection that either progressed to CIN3+ or cleared (not recorded which).

A remark on this clone: The CDR3 end falls 3 residues outside the read, so it is completed with the germline J gene. The genes are TRBV18 and TRBJ2-3, with D possibly TRBD2 on 6 matching bases. The V end lost 1 base, the J end lost 0 bases, and 11 bases lay between the germline ends. Germline V CDR1 and CDR2: KGHSH, LQKENI. This CDR3 is 16 amino acids long. CDR3 DNA (partial): TGTGCCAGCTCACCACAGGGACTCCCAAGCACAGATACG. Its protein is CASSPQGLPSTDT. From start to end, the CDR3 is CASSPQGLPSTDTQYF.

Notes on this clone: The CDR3 is cut off 3 residues early in the read; its end comes from the germline J gene. The chain employs TRBV2 and TRBJ2-3; TRBD1 agrees at 7 bases. V trimming: 4 bases; J trimming: 6 bases; junction bases outside the gene matches: 10. The germline gives CDR1 SNHLY, CDR2 FYNNEI. The CDR3 runs 15 residues. Incomplete CDR3 DNA: TGTGCCAGCAGTGGGACAGGCTACAAGACCGATACG. It encodes CASSGTGYKTDT. The CDR3 reads in full as CASSGTGYKTDTQYF. The variable domain in full, with the rest retrieved from reference TRBV2 and TRBJ2-3, is EPEVTQTPSHQVTQMGQEVILRCVPISNHLYFYWYRQILGQKVEFLVSFYNNEISEKSEIFDDQFSVERPDGSNFTLKIRSTKLEDSAMYFCASSGTGYKTDTQYFGPGTRLTVL.

A word on this clone: The read ends 3 residues before the CDR3 terminus; that terminus is restored from the germline J gene. The chain has TRBV7-2 and TRBJ1-1, with D possibly matching TRBD1 (5 bases). Deletions cut 5 bases from V and 2 bases from J, with 9 bases between. CDR3 length: 13 residues. Germline CDR1 and CDR2: SGHTA and FQGNSA. The CDR3 here is CASSLRDNTEAFF. The covered CDR3 bases are TGTGCCAGCAGCCTCAGGGATAACACTGAA.

Concerning this clone itself: The sequenced fragment ends 3 residues before the CDR3 boundary, so the rest is inferred from the germline J gene. The chain employs TRBV7-9 and TRBJ2-1; D is unresolved. The length of the CDR3 is 15 residues. V shed 4 bases and J shed 7 bases, with 17 bases lying between them. Germline-derived CDR1 and CDR2 are SEHNR and FQNEAQ (reference sequence). CDR3 DNA, as far as it was read: TGTGCCAGCAGCTCCCCAGTCTCGAGGCCTAATGAG. This gives the protein CASSSPVSRPNE. Given in full, the CDR3 is CASSSPVSRPNEQFF.

As for this clone: The read falls 3 residues short of the CDR3 end, and the missing part is taken from the germline J gene. V gene TRBV7-3 combines with J gene TRBJ2-4; 9 nucleotides match TRBD1. Germline V gene sequence: CDR1 SGHTA, CDR2 FQGTGA. The CDR3 is 14 amino acids. Unmatched junction bases numbered 7, after V lost 6 bases and J lost 7 bases. Incomplete CDR3 DNA: TGTGCCAGCAGTTCGGGACAGGGCGATAACATT. Protein sequence: CASSSGQGDNI. The whole CDR3 reads CASSSGQGDNIQYF.